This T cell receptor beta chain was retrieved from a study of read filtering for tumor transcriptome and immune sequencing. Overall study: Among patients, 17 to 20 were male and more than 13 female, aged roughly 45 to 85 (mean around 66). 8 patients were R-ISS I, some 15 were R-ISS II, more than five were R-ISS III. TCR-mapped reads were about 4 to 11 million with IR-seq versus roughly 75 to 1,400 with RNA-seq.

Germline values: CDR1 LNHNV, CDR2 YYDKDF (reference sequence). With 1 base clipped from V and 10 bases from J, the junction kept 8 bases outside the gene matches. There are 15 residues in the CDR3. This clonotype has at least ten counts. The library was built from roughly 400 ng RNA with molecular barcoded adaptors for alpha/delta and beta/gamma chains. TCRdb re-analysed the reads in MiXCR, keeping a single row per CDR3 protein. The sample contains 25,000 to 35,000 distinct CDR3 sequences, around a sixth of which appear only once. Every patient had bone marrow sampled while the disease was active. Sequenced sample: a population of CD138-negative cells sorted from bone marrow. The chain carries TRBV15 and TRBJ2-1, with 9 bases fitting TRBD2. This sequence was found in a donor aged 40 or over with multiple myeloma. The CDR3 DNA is TGTGCCACCAGCAGAGGACTAGCGGTATCTAAGGAGCAGTTCTTC. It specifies CATSRGLAVSKEQFF.